These T cell receptor beta chains were read from a single sample in a study of beta chain features in type 1 diabetes. Sequencing was performed with immunoSEQ multiplex PCR; in TCRdb, only in-frame clones are kept and a portion is missing. The sample carries about 240,000 clones, over 11% recorded once. Sample: naive CD4+ T cells from blood. These receptors were collected from a man aged 25 to 40 with type 1 diabetes. CDR3s include the opening cysteine and the closing phenylalanine or tryptophan. Each record gives: V gene, J gene, clone size, D gene, CDR3 protein, CDR3 DNA. The D gene is left open where the match is weak. Clone size is shown for a subset of rows, as once, few, many or a class of expanded clone.

v_gene: TRBV10-3
j_gene: TRBJ2-3
abundance: few
d_gene: NA
CDR3aa: CAIRERTSTDTQYF
CDR3nt: TGTGCCATCAGGGAGCGGACTAGCACAGATACGCAGTATTTT

v_gene: TRBV11-3
j_gene: TRBJ1-1
abundance: NA
d_gene: TRBD1
CDR3aa: CASSSLTGGRGTEAFF
CDR3nt: TGTGCCAGCAGCTCTCTGACAGGGGGGCGAGGCACTGAAGCTTTCTTT

v_gene: TRBV4-1
j_gene: TRBJ2-1
abundance: NA
d_gene: TRBD2
CDR3aa: CASSQETSGGAFGPYNEQFF
CDR3nt: TGCGCCAGCAGCCAAGAGACTAGCGGGGGGGCCTTTGGGCCCTACAATGAGCAGTTCTTC

v_gene: TRBV28
j_gene: TRBJ1-5
abundance: few
d_gene: NA
CDR3aa: CASSQDSYSNQPQHF
CDR3nt: TGTGCCAGCAGCCAAGACAGCTATAGCAATCAGCCCCAGCATTTT

v_gene: TRBV19
j_gene: TRBJ2-7
abundance: NA
d_gene: NA
CDR3aa: CASRSPSASGAYEQYF
CDR3nt: TGTGCCAGTAGATCGCCCTCGGCTAGTGGTGCGTACGAGCAGTACTTC

v_gene: TRBV4-1
j_gene: TRBJ2-7
abundance: few
d_gene: NA
CDR3aa: CASSQAVRGFSYEQYF
CDR3nt: TGCGCCAGCAGCCAAGCGGTGCGGGGCTTCTCCTACGAGCAGTACTTC

v_gene: TRBV7-6
j_gene: TRBJ2-1
abundance: few
d_gene: TRBD2
CDR3aa: CASSLEGGSSYNEQFF
CDR3nt: TGTGCCAGCAGCTTAGAGGGCGGGAGCTCCTACAATGAGCAGTTCTTC

v_gene: TRBV5-1
j_gene: TRBJ2-3
abundance: NA
d_gene: TRBD2
CDR3aa: CASRSGTSSVQTDTQYF
CDR3nt: TGCGCCAGCAGGTCCGGGACTAGCAGCGTCCAAACAGATACGCAGTATTTT

v_gene: TRBV2
j_gene: TRBJ2-7
abundance: NA
d_gene: TRBD1
CDR3aa: CASSEAGDSSLEQYF
CDR3nt: TGTGCCAGCAGTGAAGCAGGGGACAGCTCTCTCGAGCAGTACTTC

v_gene: TRBV7-9
j_gene: TRBJ2-1
abundance: few
d_gene: TRBD1
CDR3aa: CASSGTGAQGEQFF
CDR3nt: TGTGCCAGCAGCGGGACAGGGGCCCAGGGTGAGCAGTTCTTC

v_gene: TRBV9
j_gene: TRBJ2-1
abundance: NA
d_gene: TRBD1
CDR3aa: CASSVTSGQGIGDNEQFF
CDR3nt: TGTGCCAGCAGCGTAACTTCAGGACAGGGAATTGGAGACAATGAGCAGTTCTTC

v_gene: TRBV6-5
j_gene: TRBJ1-1
abundance: NA
d_gene: NA
CDR3aa: CASSFHRQGALGAFF
CDR3nt: TGTGCCAGCAGTTTCCATAGGCAGGGCGCCCTCGGAGCTTTCTTT

v_gene: TRBV6-6
j_gene: TRBJ2-7
abundance: NA
d_gene: TRBD1
CDR3aa: CASRPPGTVSYEQYF
CDR3nt: TGTGCCAGCAGGCCTCCCGGGACAGTCTCCTACGAGCAGTACTTC

v_gene: TRBV5-1
j_gene: TRBJ1-2
abundance: few
d_gene: NA
CDR3aa: CASSLPQGNYGYTF
CDR3nt: TGCGCCAGCAGCTTGCCCCAGGGAAACTATGGCTACACCTTC

v_gene: TRBV19
j_gene: TRBJ2-1
abundance: few
d_gene: NA
CDR3aa: CASSMRAYNEQFF
CDR3nt: TGTGCCAGTAGTATGCGGGCGTACAATGAGCAGTTCTTC

v_gene: TRBV18
j_gene: TRBJ2-3
abundance: few
d_gene: NA
CDR3aa: CASSPLRGASTDTQYF
CDR3nt: TGTGCCAGCTCACCACTACGAGGAGCTAGCACAGATACGCAGTATTTT

v_gene: TRBV13
j_gene: TRBJ2-7
abundance: NA
d_gene: TRBD1
CDR3aa: CASSIKTGGGNEQYF
CDR3nt: TGTGCCAGCAGCATAAAGACAGGGGGAGGGAACGAGCAGTACTTC

v_gene: TRBV6-5
j_gene: TRBJ1-2
abundance: few
d_gene: NA
CDR3aa: CASSPDRANYGYTF
CDR3nt: TGTGCCAGCAGTCCCGACAGAGCTAACTATGGCTACACCTTC

v_gene: TRBV18
j_gene: TRBJ1-2
abundance: few
d_gene: NA
CDR3aa: CASSPDRLYGYTF
CDR3nt: TGTGCCAGCTCACCGGACAGACTCTATGGCTACACCTTC

v_gene: TRBV5-4
j_gene: TRBJ2-5
abundance: NA
d_gene: TRBD2
CDR3aa: CASSLKELAGSWGEYF
CDR3nt: TGTGCCAGCAGCTTGAAGGAGCTAGCGGGGAGCTGGGGGGAGTACTTC

v_gene: TRBV30
j_gene: TRBJ1-1
abundance: NA
d_gene: TRBD1
CDR3aa: CAWSQGGNTEAFF
CDR3nt: TGTGCCTGGAGTCAGGGGGGGAACACTGAAGCTTTCTTT

v_gene: TRBV7-9
j_gene: TRBJ1-1
abundance: NA
d_gene: TRBD1
CDR3aa: CASSLGVGGGTEAFF
CDR3nt: TGTGCCAGCAGCTTAGGAGTAGGGGGCGGCACTGAAGCTTTCTTT

v_gene: TRBV18
j_gene: TRBJ2-7
abundance: NA
d_gene: TRBD1
CDR3aa: CASSPGTGGEQYF
CDR3nt: TGTGCCAGCTCGCCCGGGACAGGGGGCGAGCAGTACTTC

v_gene: TRBV9
j_gene: TRBJ2-3
abundance: few
d_gene: TRBD2
CDR3aa: CASSLRTSGSTDTQYF
CDR3nt: TGTGCCAGCAGCCTAAGGACTAGCGGGAGCACAGATACGCAGTATTTT

v_gene: TRBV6-5
j_gene: TRBJ2-7
abundance: NA
d_gene: NA
CDR3aa: CASSRPAATYEQYF
CDR3nt: TGTGCCAGCAGCCGGCCAGCGGCAACCTACGAGCAGTACTTC

v_gene: TRBV2
j_gene: TRBJ1-2
abundance: NA
d_gene: NA
CDR3aa: CASSEILYVDNYGYTF
CDR3nt: TGTGCCAGCAGTGAAATACTCTACGTTGATAACTATGGCTACACCTTC

v_gene: TRBV30
j_gene: TRBJ2-1
abundance: NA
d_gene: NA
CDR3aa: CAWSLGWGLLGEQFF
CDR3nt: TGTGCCTGGAGTTTGGGCTGGGGCTTATTAGGTGAGCAGTTCTTC

v_gene: TRBV11-3
j_gene: TRBJ1-1
abundance: NA
d_gene: TRBD1
CDR3aa: CASSLNTGGDTEAFF
CDR3nt: TGTGCCAGCAGCTTAAACACAGGGGGGGACACTGAAGCTTTCTTT

v_gene: TRBV7-9
j_gene: TRBJ1-4
abundance: NA
d_gene: TRBD1
CDR3aa: CASIEGAGTAEKLFF
CDR3nt: TGTGCCAGCATCGAGGGGGCAGGTACTGCTGAAAAACTGTTTTTT

v_gene: TRBV5-1
j_gene: TRBJ2-7
abundance: NA
d_gene: TRBD1
CDR3aa: CASSQTGGHNEQYF
CDR3nt: TGCGCCAGCAGCCAGACAGGGGGCCACAACGAGCAGTACTTC

v_gene: TRBV7-2
j_gene: TRBJ1-2
abundance: few
d_gene: NA
CDR3aa: CASSSPLVYGYTF
CDR3nt: TGTGCCAGCAGCTCCCCCCTTGTCTATGGCTACACCTTC

v_gene: TRBV11-3
j_gene: TRBJ2-3
abundance: NA
d_gene: NA
CDR3aa: CASSLGRRDTQYF
CDR3nt: TGTGCCAGCAGCTTGGGGCGGAGAGATACGCAGTATTTT

v_gene: TRBV5-4
j_gene: TRBJ1-2
abundance: NA
d_gene: NA
CDR3aa: CASSLEGQRANYGYTF
CDR3nt: TGTGCCAGCAGCTTGGAGGGACAACGAGCTAACTATGGCTACACCTTC

v_gene: TRBV7-9
j_gene: TRBJ1-1
abundance: NA
d_gene: TRBD1
CDR3aa: CASSFSHRGTEAFF
CDR3nt: TGTGCCAGCAGCTTCTCACACAGGGGCACTGAAGCTTTCTTT

v_gene: TRBV7-2
j_gene: TRBJ2-3
abundance: few
d_gene: TRBD2
CDR3aa: CASSKGLAGPDTQYF
CDR3nt: TGTGCCAGCAGCAAGGGACTAGCGGGCCCAGATACGCAGTATTTT

v_gene: TRBV30
j_gene: TRBJ2-5
abundance: NA
d_gene: NA
CDR3aa: CAWSVHGGETQYF
CDR3nt: TGTGCCTGGAGTGTACATGGGGGGGAGACCCAGTACTTC

v_gene: TRBV30
j_gene: TRBJ1-2
abundance: NA
d_gene: NA
CDR3aa: CAWSANRVEGYTF
CDR3nt: TGTGCCTGGAGTGCGAACAGGGTTGAAGGCTACACCTTC

v_gene: TRBV10-3
j_gene: TRBJ1-1
abundance: NA
d_gene: TRBD1
CDR3aa: CAIRGQGGGFPEAFF
CDR3nt: TGTGCCATCAGGGGACAGGGGGGAGGTTTCCCTGAAGCTTTCTTT

v_gene: TRBV19
j_gene: TRBJ2-7
abundance: NA
d_gene: TRBD2
CDR3aa: CASSIRTSTNEQYF
CDR3nt: TGTGCCAGTAGTATTAGGACTAGCACTAACGAGCAGTACTTC

v_gene: TRBV10-3
j_gene: TRBJ1-2
abundance: NA
d_gene: NA
CDR3aa: CAISEAAYFSDRSYGYTF
CDR3nt: TGTGCCATCAGTGAGGCGGCCTACTTCTCGGACAGATCCTATGGCTACACCTTC

v_gene: TRBV2
j_gene: TRBJ1-1
abundance: few
d_gene: NA
CDR3aa: CASRLNRETFF
CDR3nt: TGTGCCAGCAGACTCAACAGGGAGACTTTCTTT

v_gene: TRBV4-2
j_gene: TRBJ2-3
abundance: NA
d_gene: NA
CDR3aa: CASSQDARTDTQYF
CDR3nt: TGTGCCAGCAGCCAAGATGCCCGGACAGATACGCAGTATTTT

v_gene: TRBV9
j_gene: TRBJ2-7
abundance: few
d_gene: NA
CDR3aa: CASSGLRDEQYF
CDR3nt: TGTGCCAGCAGCGGTTTGAGGGACGAGCAGTACTTC

v_gene: TRBV5-1
j_gene: TRBJ2-3
abundance: NA
d_gene: NA
CDR3aa: CASSLVPPTNTDTQYF
CDR3nt: TGCGCCAGCAGCTTGGTTCCTCCTACCAACACAGATACGCAGTATTTT

v_gene: TRBV27
j_gene: TRBJ2-2
abundance: few
d_gene: TRBD2
CDR3aa: CASSLRAGGIGELFF
CDR3nt: TGTGCCAGCAGTTTAAGGGCGGGAGGTATCGGGGAGCTGTTTTTT

v_gene: TRBV19
j_gene: TRBJ1-6
abundance: few
d_gene: TRBD1
CDR3aa: CASSIAQGDISPLHF
CDR3nt: TGTGCCAGTAGTATAGCACAGGGGGACATTTCACCCCTCCACTTT

v_gene: TRBV4-2
j_gene: TRBJ2-2
abundance: few
d_gene: TRBD2
CDR3aa: CASSQVLAEAGELFF
CDR3nt: TGTGCCAGCAGCCAAGTTCTAGCGGAGGCCGGGGAGCTGTTTTTT

v_gene: TRBV5-4
j_gene: TRBJ2-3
abundance: few
d_gene: TRBD2
CDR3aa: CASSFSGSQVRYF
CDR3nt: TGTGCCAGCAGCTTTAGCGGGAGTCAGGTGCGGTATTTT

v_gene: TRBV19
j_gene: TRBJ1-2
abundance: NA
d_gene: NA
CDR3aa: CASSPIGAGGDDYGYTF
CDR3nt: TGTGCCAGTAGCCCTATAGGGGCTGGGGGCGACGACTATGGCTACACCTTC

v_gene: TRBV11-2
j_gene: TRBJ2-6
abundance: few
d_gene: TRBD1
CDR3aa: CASSLADRAGANVLTF
CDR3nt: TGTGCCAGCAGCTTGGCTGACAGGGCCGGGGCCAACGTCCTGACTTTC

v_gene: TRBV5-4
j_gene: TRBJ2-2
abundance: NA
d_gene: NA
CDR3aa: CASSLFGDTGELFF
CDR3nt: TGTGCCAGCAGCTTGTTCGGGGACACCGGGGAGCTGTTTTTT

v_gene: TRBV4-1
j_gene: TRBJ2-7
abundance: NA
d_gene: NA
CDR3aa: CASADRTTYEQYF
CDR3nt: TGCGCCAGCGCCGACAGGACAACCTACGAGCAGTACTTC

v_gene: TRBV6-5
j_gene: TRBJ1-2
abundance: NA
d_gene: TRBD1
CDR3aa: CASSQTGGRGYTF
CDR3nt: TGTGCCAGCAGCCAGACAGGGGGCCGTGGCTACACCTTC

v_gene: TRBV7-9
j_gene: TRBJ2-2
abundance: NA
d_gene: NA
CDR3aa: CASSSYTGELFF
CDR3nt: TGTGCCAGCAGCTCCTATACCGGGGAGCTGTTTTTT

v_gene: TRBV7-9
j_gene: TRBJ1-2
abundance: NA
d_gene: TRBD1
CDR3aa: CASSSRDRGYGYTF
CDR3nt: TGTGCCAGCAGCTCGCGGGACAGGGGCTATGGCTACACCTTC

v_gene: TRBV9
j_gene: TRBJ2-7
abundance: few
d_gene: NA
CDR3aa: CASSVAGQPYEQYF
CDR3nt: TGTGCCAGCAGCGTAGCAGGGCAGCCCTACGAGCAGTACTTC

v_gene: TRBV9
j_gene: TRBJ2-3
abundance: NA
d_gene: TRBD1
CDR3aa: CASSPDRSSTDTQYF
CDR3nt: TGTGCCAGCAGCCCGGACAGGTCTAGCACAGATACGCAGTATTTT